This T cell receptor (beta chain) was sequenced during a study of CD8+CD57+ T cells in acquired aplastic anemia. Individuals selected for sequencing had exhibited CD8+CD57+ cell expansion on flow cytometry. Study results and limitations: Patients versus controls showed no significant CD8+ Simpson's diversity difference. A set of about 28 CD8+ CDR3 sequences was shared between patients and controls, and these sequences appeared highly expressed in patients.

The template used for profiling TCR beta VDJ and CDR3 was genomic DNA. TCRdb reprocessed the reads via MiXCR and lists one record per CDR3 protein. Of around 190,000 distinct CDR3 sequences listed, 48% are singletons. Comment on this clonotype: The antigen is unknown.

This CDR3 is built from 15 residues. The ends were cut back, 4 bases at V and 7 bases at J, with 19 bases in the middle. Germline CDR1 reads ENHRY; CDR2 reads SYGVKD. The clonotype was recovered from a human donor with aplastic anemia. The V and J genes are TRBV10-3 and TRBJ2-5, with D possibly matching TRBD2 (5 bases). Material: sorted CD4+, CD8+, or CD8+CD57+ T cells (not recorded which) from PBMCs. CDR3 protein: CAISAEQGGFGTQYF. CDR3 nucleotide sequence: TGTGCCATCAGTGCCGAACAAGGAGGATTCGGGACCCAGTACTTC.